A selection of T cell receptor beta chains follows, all from one sample in a study of T cell repertoires in cytomegalovirus infection. TCRdb independently ran MiXCR on the reads; one entry per CDR3 protein. The sample yields some 700,000 distinct CDR3 sequences, under 40% seen once. Sequencing used PBMCs. These receptors were collected from a human donor in good health (CMV status not recorded). Some clones in this sample may be carry-over from other donors' samples. Both conserved end residues are part of each CDR3. D genes are given only for firm matches. Size is omitted from some rows. Given values are once, few, many or a class for expanded clones.

v_call: TRBV11-2; clone_size: few; j_call: TRBJ2-3; d_call: TRBD2; cdr3_aa: CASSLGGLAADTQYF; cdr3_nt: TGTGCCAGCAGCTTGGGAGGACTAGCAGCTGATACGCAGTATTTT
v_call: TRBV28; clone_size: few; j_call: TRBJ2-7; d_call: NA; cdr3_aa: CASRKFSSLGPEQYF; cdr3_nt: TGTGCCAGCAGGAAATTTTCCTCCCTCGGGCCCGAGCAGTACTTC
v_call: TRBV6-1; clone_size: NA; j_call: TRBJ2-7; d_call: TRBD1; cdr3_aa: CASNVQGQYYEQYF; cdr3_nt: TGTGCCAGCAACGTTCAGGGACAGTACTACGAGCAGTACTTC
v_call: TRBV7-9; clone_size: NA; j_call: TRBJ2-6; d_call: NA; cdr3_aa: CASSLVDIANVLTF; cdr3_nt: TGTGCCAGCAGCTTAGTGGACATAGCCAACGTCCTGACTTTC
v_call: TRBV7-6; clone_size: NA; j_call: TRBJ2-5; d_call: TRBD1; cdr3_aa: CASSDWTGRGEETQYF; cdr3_nt: TGTGCCAGCAGCGACTGGACAGGACGAGGGGAAGAGACCCAGTACTTC
v_call: TRBV7-4; clone_size: NA; j_call: TRBJ1-6; d_call: NA; cdr3_aa: CASSLSINSPLNF; cdr3_nt: TGTGCCAGCAGCTTATCTATCAATTCACCCCTCAACTTT
v_call: TRBV6-1; clone_size: NA; j_call: TRBJ2-4; d_call: NA; cdr3_aa: CASSGSDILAKNIQYF; cdr3_nt: TGTGCCAGCAGTGGAAGCGACATCCTAGCCAAAAACATTCAGTACTTC
v_call: TRBV12-3/TRBV12-4; clone_size: NA; j_call: TRBJ1-2; d_call: NA; cdr3_aa: CASSNPKEGANYGYTF; cdr3_nt: TGTGCCAGCAGTAACCCTAAGGAGGGCGCTAACTATGGCTACACCTTC
v_call: TRBV28; clone_size: few; j_call: TRBJ1-1; d_call: NA; cdr3_aa: CASSLFGGHREAFF; cdr3_nt: TGTGCCAGCAGTTTATTCGGGGGGCATCGGGAAGCTTTCTTT
v_call: TRBV19; clone_size: NA; j_call: TRBJ1-1; d_call: NA; cdr3_aa: CASSRTLEDIF; cdr3_nt: TGTGCCAGTAGTAGAACACTTGAAGATATCTTT
v_call: TRBV20-1; clone_size: NA; j_call: TRBJ2-7; d_call: NA; cdr3_aa: CSARDLGTSSYEQYF; cdr3_nt: TGCAGTGCTAGAGATCTGGGCACTAGCTCCTACGAGCAGTACTTC
v_call: TRBV28; clone_size: few; j_call: TRBJ2-7; d_call: NA; cdr3_aa: CASSPATATYEQYF; cdr3_nt: TGTGCCAGCAGTCCAGCGACCGCTACCTACGAGCAGTACTTC
v_call: TRBV2; clone_size: NA; j_call: TRBJ2-2; d_call: NA; cdr3_aa: CASKGGPQPNTGELFF; cdr3_nt: TGTGCCAGCAAAGGTGGCCCTCAGCCGAACACCGGGGAGCTGTTTTTT
v_call: TRBV4-1; clone_size: few; j_call: TRBJ1-4; d_call: NA; cdr3_aa: CASSQDGTANNEKLFF; cdr3_nt: TGCGCCAGCAGCCAAGATGGAACAGCAAATAATGAAAAACTGTTTTTT
v_call: TRBV7-2; clone_size: NA; j_call: TRBJ2-7; d_call: NA; cdr3_aa: CASKVSRRDEQYF; cdr3_nt: TGTGCCAGCAAAGTCAGCCGGCGTGACGAGCAGTACTTC
v_call: TRBV28; clone_size: many; j_call: TRBJ1-5; d_call: NA; cdr3_aa: CASSSPGQINQPQHF; cdr3_nt: TGTGCCAGCAGTTCCCCCGGACAGATTAATCAGCCCCAGCATTTT
v_call: TRBV19; clone_size: few; j_call: TRBJ2-3; d_call: NA; cdr3_aa: CASSIDKNTGTDTQYF; cdr3_nt: TGTGCCAGTAGTATAGACAAGAATACCGGCACAGATACGCAGTATTTT
v_call: TRBV15; clone_size: few; j_call: TRBJ2-7; d_call: NA; cdr3_aa: CATSKRGLEQYF; cdr3_nt: TGTGCCACCAGCAAACGGGGGCTCGAGCAGTACTTC
v_call: TRBV10-3; clone_size: few; j_call: TRBJ1-4; d_call: TRBD1; cdr3_aa: CATQGAYEKLFF; cdr3_nt: TGTGCCACCCAGGGGGCTTACGAAAAACTGTTTTTT
v_call: TRBV6-1; clone_size: many; j_call: TRBJ1-4; d_call: NA; cdr3_aa: CASRAAGAGEKLFF; cdr3_nt: TGTGCCAGCAGGGCGGCGGGGGCCGGTGAAAAACTGTTTTTT
v_call: TRBV6-6; clone_size: NA; j_call: TRBJ1-1; d_call: TRBD1; cdr3_aa: CASTRTPGTGGFSGPNTEAFF; cdr3_nt: TGTGCCAGCACCCGAACGCCCGGGACAGGGGGCTTCTCGGGTCCTAACACTGAAGCTTTCTTT
v_call: TRBV4-2; clone_size: NA; j_call: TRBJ2-3; d_call: NA; cdr3_aa: CASSQARDTDTQYF; cdr3_nt: TGTGCCAGCAGCCAAGCCCGGGACACAGATACGCAGTATTTT
v_call: TRBV14; clone_size: NA; j_call: TRBJ2-7; d_call: TRBD1; cdr3_aa: CASSQGMTGLEQYF; cdr3_nt: TGTGCCAGCAGCCAAGGGATGACAGGGCTCGAGCAGTACTTC
v_call: TRBV7-6; clone_size: NA; j_call: TRBJ2-1; d_call: NA; cdr3_aa: CASSTREGGGNEQFF; cdr3_nt: TGTGCCAGCAGCACCAGGGAGGGAGGGGGCAATGAGCAGTTCTTC
v_call: TRBV5-4; clone_size: NA; j_call: TRBJ2-2; d_call: NA; cdr3_aa: CASSLVQSNTGELFF; cdr3_nt: TGTGCCAGCAGCTTGGTCCAGTCGAACACCGGGGAGCTGTTTTTT
v_call: TRBV14; clone_size: NA; j_call: TRBJ2-7; d_call: NA; cdr3_aa: CASSPSSSYEQYF; cdr3_nt: TGTGCCAGCAGCCCCTCGTCGTCCTACGAGCAGTACTTC
v_call: TRBV11-2; clone_size: many; j_call: TRBJ1-1; d_call: TRBD1; cdr3_aa: CASSSIVQGEAFF; cdr3_nt: TGTGCCAGCAGCTCCATCGTACAGGGGGAAGCTTTCTTT
v_call: TRBV28; clone_size: NA; j_call: TRBJ1-1; d_call: TRBD1; cdr3_aa: CASRGPGGVGTEAFF; cdr3_nt: TGTGCCAGCAGGGGTCCAGGGGGCGTTGGGACTGAAGCTTTCTTT